This TCR beta chain is drawn from a study of CD8 T cells in Susac syndrome. Trimming stripped 8 bases from V and 2 bases from J, with 12 bases between. The CDR3 totals 14 residues. Germline V lookup: CDR1 KGHDR, CDR2 SFDVKD. After extraction with the RNeasy kit, 0.5 to 1 ug of the RNA was reverse transcribed using random hexamers. TCRdb analysed the immunoSEQ multiplex PCR reads with MiXCR anew, one entry per CDR3 protein. The sample has about 430,000 distinct CDR3 sequences; 75% to 90% are singletons. The rearrangement uses TRBV24-1 and TRBJ1-5, with D possibly being TRBD1 (5 bases). Sequencing was carried out using CD8+ T cells from PBMCs. This TCR came from a human donor with multiple sclerosis. The CDR3, as DNA: TGTGCCACCACAAATCGGGACGGCAATCAGCCCCAGCATTTT. Translating gives CATTNRDGNQPQHF.